This T cell receptor (beta chain) was observed in a study of T cell changes during pregnancy in multiple sclerosis. Clones were read by immunoSEQ multiplex PCR, and TCRdb kept only the in-frame ones, dropping some. The data hold 40,000 to 60,000 clones, with 85% to 90% observed a single time. This clone was counted between two and nine times. The CDR3 runs to 13 residues. The ends were cut back, 7 bases at V and 6 bases at J, with 10 bases in the middle. The germline V gene encodes CDR1 MNHEY and CDR2 SVGAGI. This specimen was peripheral blood, taken in the first trimester of pregnancy. This chain uses TRBV6-5 with TRBJ1-6; D might be TRBD1 (5 bases). The sequence was obtained from a female donor in good health, enrolled as a control in a pregnancy study. The CDR3 DNA sequence: TGTGCCAGCACGGGGGACGCTAATTCACCCCTCCACTTT. It translates to CASTGDANSPLHF.